This T cell receptor (beta chain) is from a study of siplizumab effects on memory and regulatory T cells. Overall study findings and caveats: Among alloreactive clones, only a minor fraction mapped to unstimulated subsets.

V shed 0 bases and J shed 2 bases, with 7 bases lying between them. This CDR3 contains 15 residues. Germline V gene sequence: CDR1 SEHNR, CDR2 FQNEAQ (reference sequence). This clone was recorded only once. Its antigen remains unknown. Some clones are missing from TCRdb's copy, which holds only in-frame ones; the method was immunoSEQ multiplex PCR. Seen here are approximately 91,000 clones, 95% observed once, and the top ten hold roughly 18%. The TCR comes from a human donor in good health. Material for sequencing was CD8+ T cells sorted from blood. This chain uses TRBV7-9 with TRBJ2-2; D is undetermined. The CDR3 bases are TGTGCCAGCAGCTTAGCTGGCCGTAACACCGGGGAGCTGTTTTTT. Translation gives CASSLAGRNTGELFF. The complete variable domain, with remaining parts taken from reference TRBV7-9 and TRBJ2-2, reads DTGVSQNPRHKITKRGQNVTFRCDPISEHNRLYWYRQTLGQGPEFLTYFQNEAQLEKSRLLSDRFSAERPKGSFSTLEIQRTEQGDSAMYLCASSLAGRNTGELFFGEGSRLTVL.